The clone carrying this T cell receptor beta chain was found a few times. Its antigen is undetermined. This could be a read error, since a much larger clone is one nucleotide away. Synthesis of cDNA was performed by 5'RACE using 10-nucleotide random UMIs. TCRdb independently ran MiXCR on the 5' RACE reads; one entry per CDR3 protein. The table lists about 90,000 distinct CDR3 sequences, less than 15% of them singletons. The sample belongs to a study of neurological immune-mediated disorders. General study results and limits: No sharing of CDR3 amino acid sequences was observed among expanded clones across subjects, suggesting private repertoires in all groups. Falling below healthy controls, multiple sclerosis showed the least TCR clonal expansion, while HTLV-1-associated myelopathy showed the most.

The CDR3 totals 17 residues. Trimming pared 3 bases from V and 0 bases from J, leaving 16 bases between. Germline-derived CDR1 and CDR2 are SGDLS and YYNGEE. Time point indicated: longitudinal time-point 2. Unsorted libraries were generated from 2 million PBMCs held at -80 degrees C. The sample consisted of PBMCs. The chain employs TRBV9 and TRBJ1-3, with unresolved D. The clonotype was recovered from a female donor with HTLV-1-associated myelopathy (HAM/TSP). The CDR3 DNA follows: TGTGCCAGCAGCGCATCAGGCCAAGGCAGCTCTGGAAACACCATATATTTT. Translated, it gives CASSASGQGSSGNTIYF.